Sequencing of this T cell receptor beta chain was carried out in a study of CD8 T cells in ankylosing spondylitis. General study findings and limits: As reported, disease-linked clones showed significant enrichment in matched ankylosing spondylitis synovial fluid. Peripheral blood held disease-linked clones only at relatively low frequency, and these were CD8+. Before this, some motif variants had been reported in reactive arthritis synovial fluid and blood. Ankylosing spondylitis blood appeared to carry a characteristic TCR beta motif of several highly homologous variants.

A quantitative 5'-RACE method, one with molecular barcodes, was used to make TCR beta libraries. TCRdb itself ran the 5' RACE reads through MiXCR, one entry per CDR3 protein. Here the sample spans 750,000 to 850,000 distinct CDR3 sequences, approximately 10% being singletons. Germline V CDR1 and CDR2: DFQATT, SNEGSKA (reference sequence). With V trimmed by 2 bases and J by 3 bases, 8 bases remained unmatched. This CDR3 spans 15 amino acids. A few counts support this clonotype. Its antigen is undetermined. The sequence was obtained from a male donor with ankylosing spondylitis. This chain joins TRBV20-1 and TRBJ2-7, with TRBD2 matching 9 bases. Sequencing was done on a sample of blood, either unsorted or a sorted T cell fraction (not recorded which). CDR3 residues: CSARSLAGDLYEQYF. The CDR3 DNA reads as TGCAGTGCTAGATCTTTAGCGGGAGACCTCTACGAGCAGTACTTC.